The 9 T cell receptor beta chains given below trace back to one sample, sequenced in a study of blood T cells in healthy people across ages. A second PCR of about 7 to 12 cycles used a sample-barcoded 5' primer and a J-beta primer mix. TCRdb reprocessed the 5' RACE reads with MiXCR, giving one entry per CDR3 protein. There are 550,000 to 750,000 distinct CDR3 sequences in the sample; roughly 21% occur only once, and 3% to 4.5% lies in the top ten. The specimen sequenced was blood. The receptors were gathered from a man between 65 and 80 years old in good health.

Only a few counts were recorded for this clonotype. V usage is TRBV20-1 and J usage is TRBJ2-5; possible D gene TRBD1, 6 bases. V lost 7 bases, J lost 5 bases, and 11 bases lay in between. The CDR3 is 11 amino acids. Germline CDR1 is DFQATT and CDR2 is SNEGSKA (reference sequence). The CDR3 sequence: CSGAGDETQYF. The CDR3 DNA follows: TGCAGTGGAGCAGGGGACGAGACCCAGTACTTC.

This clonotype was seen repeatedly, ten times or more. The chain uses TRBV20-1 and TRBJ1-2; 8 nucleotides match TRBD1. V was pared by 1 base and J by 8 bases, with 3 bases of the junction left unmatched. CDR3 length: 12 amino acids. Looked up from germline, CDR1 is DFQATT and CDR2 is SNEGSKA (reference sequence). The CDR3 DNA sequence: TGCAGTGCTAGAGCAGGGGGCGGCGGCTACACCTTC. This translates into CSARAGGGGYTF.

This clonotype was observed at least ten times. The rearrangement links TRBV29-1 to TRBJ2-5; TRBD1 matches at 8 bases. The junction had 7 bases not matched to a gene; V was cut back by 6 bases and J by 4 bases. The CDR3 contains 13 residues. Germline assignment: CDR1 SQVTM and CDR2 ANQGSEA. The CDR3 region is CSVAGTGGETQYF. DNA for the CDR3: TGCAGCGTAGCCGGGACAGGTGGAGAGACCCAGTACTTC.

The chain has TRBV6-2 or TRBV6-3 and TRBJ2-7, with D possibly being TRBD1 (6 bases). The germline V and J ends were trimmed by 4 bases and 3 bases, with 13 bases remaining between them. The germline CDR1 and CDR2 sequences are MNHEY and SVGEGT. CDR3 length: 14 amino acids. The CDR3 nucleotides read TGTGCCAGCAGTTTGTCGGACAGAGTCTACGAGCAGTACTTC. This codes for CASSLSDRVYEQYF.

In its sample, this clonotype was seen a few times. The chain joins TRBV9 to TRBJ2-5, with D tentatively TRBD2 (6 bases). The last part of the DNA fits TRBJ2-1 better; the J call may be wrong. The germline gives CDR1 SGDLS, CDR2 YYNGEE. The CDR3 has 16 residues. The chain's CDR3 is CASSVDPGVRGNEQFF. The CDR3 region has the DNA TGTGCCAGCAGCGTAGATCCGGGAGTAAGGGGAAATGAGCAGTTCTTC.

The CDR3 bases are TGTGCCAGCAGCAAAGGAGGATTGAGACAGGAGACAAACTACGAGCAGTACTTC. Translated, it gives CASSKGGLRQETNYEQYF. The rearrangement links TRBV21-1 to TRBJ2-7; TRBD1 is taken as the D call from the table, unchecked against the DNA. TRBV21-1 counts as a pseudogene. The CDR3 covers 18 residues.

This clonotype was seen ten or more times. The chain links TRBV7-2 to TRBJ1-3, with D unclear. V lost 5 bases, J lost 1 base, and 12 bases lay in between. Germline-derived CDR1 and CDR2 are SGHTA and FQGNSA. This CDR3 is 15 amino acids long. The CDR3 reads CASSPEVGSGNTIYF. DNA of the CDR3: TGTGCCAGCAGCCCAGAGGTTGGGTCTGGAAACACCATATATTTT.

This clonotype appeared a few times. The chain links TRBV7-2 to TRBJ2-5, with 11 positions matching TRBD1. TRBJ2-1 explains the end of the DNA better; the J call may be wrong. This CDR3 has 15 residues. Germline V CDR1 and CDR2: SGHTA, FQGNSA. DNA of the CDR3: TGTGCCAGCAGCTTAGGGGGACAGGGGGGGAATGAGCAGTTCTTC. It is translated as CASSLGGQGGNEQFF.

V is TRBV6-5 and J is TRBJ1-6; 9 nucleotides align to TRBD1. Germline assignment: CDR1 MNHEY and CDR2 SVGAGI. The CDR3 covers 17 residues. V was pared by 2 bases and J by 6 bases, with 8 bases of the junction left unmatched. CDR3 nucleotide sequence: TGTGCCAGCAGTTACCCTCCTACAGGGGGCCGTAATTCACCCCTCCACTTT. Amino acids: CASSYPPTGGRNSPLHF.